Detailed here is one TCR beta chain. CDR3 length: 14 amino acids. Germline-derived CDR1 and CDR2 are SQVTM and ANQGSEA. Between the trimmed V and J ends, which lost 7 bases and 1 base, there was a span of 16 bases. The entry originates in a study of blood T cells in healthy people across ages. For the study at large: Per two T cells, about one barcoded beta molecule was captured through template switching.

It was with a sample-barcoded 5' primer and a J-beta primer mix that a second PCR of about 6 to 11 cycles was run. One entry per CDR3 protein results from TCRdb running MiXCR on the 5' RACE reads. This table has 1.2 million to 1.5 million distinct CDR3 sequences, 55% to 75% appearing once. This clonotype was sampled from a man between 18 and 35 years old in good health. The sequenced sample consisted of blood. This chain connects TRBV29-1 to TRBJ1-2; D ambiguous. The CDR3 DNA follows: TGCAGCGCCTCCGAGAGGAGCGATAACTATGGCTACACCTTC. Amino acids: CSASERSDNYGYTF.